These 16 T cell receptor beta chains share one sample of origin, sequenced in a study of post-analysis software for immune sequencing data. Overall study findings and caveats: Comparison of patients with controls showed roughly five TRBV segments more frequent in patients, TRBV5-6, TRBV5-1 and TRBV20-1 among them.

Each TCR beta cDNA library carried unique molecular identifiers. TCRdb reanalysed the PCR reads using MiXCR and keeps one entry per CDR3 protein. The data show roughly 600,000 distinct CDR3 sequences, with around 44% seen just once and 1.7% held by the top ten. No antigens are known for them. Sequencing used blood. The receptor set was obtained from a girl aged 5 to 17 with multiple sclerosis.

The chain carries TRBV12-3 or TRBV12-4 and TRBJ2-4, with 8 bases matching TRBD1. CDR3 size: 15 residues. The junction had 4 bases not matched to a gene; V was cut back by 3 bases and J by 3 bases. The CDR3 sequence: CASSFGQGRKNIQYF. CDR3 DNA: TGTGCCAGCAGTTTTGGACAGGGACGCAAAAACATTCAGTACTTC.

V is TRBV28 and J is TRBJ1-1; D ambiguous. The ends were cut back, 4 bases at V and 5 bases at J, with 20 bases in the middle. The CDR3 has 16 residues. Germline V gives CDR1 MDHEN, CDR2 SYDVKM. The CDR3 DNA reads TGTGCCAGCAGTTCCCCTCGGACTATTTCAGCGACTGAAGCTTTCTTT. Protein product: CASSSPRTISATEAFF.

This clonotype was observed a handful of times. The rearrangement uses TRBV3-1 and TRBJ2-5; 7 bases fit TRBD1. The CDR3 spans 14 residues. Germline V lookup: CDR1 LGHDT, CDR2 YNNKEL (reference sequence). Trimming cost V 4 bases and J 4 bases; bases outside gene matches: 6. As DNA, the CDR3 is TGTGCCAGCAGCCTCGACAGGGTTCCAGAGACCCAGTACTTC. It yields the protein CASSLDRVPETQYF.

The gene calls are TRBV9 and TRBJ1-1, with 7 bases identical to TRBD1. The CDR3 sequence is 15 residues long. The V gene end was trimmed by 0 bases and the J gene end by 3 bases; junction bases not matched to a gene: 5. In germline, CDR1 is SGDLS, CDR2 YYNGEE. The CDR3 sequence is CASSVVGGMDTEAFF. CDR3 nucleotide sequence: TGTGCCAGCAGCGTAGTAGGGGGCATGGACACTGAAGCTTTCTTT.

The DNA of the CDR3 is TGTGCCAGCAGTGATTTTCAGGGAGGGCCTGACTACACCTTC. Residues: CASSDFQGGPDYTF. The rearrangement links TRBV6-4 to TRBJ1-2; perhaps TRBD1 as D (5 bases). Germline CDR1 MRHNA, CDR2 SNTAGT. The CDR3 is 14 amino acids. Trimming took off 3 bases at V and 10 bases at J, with 18 bases between the two ends.

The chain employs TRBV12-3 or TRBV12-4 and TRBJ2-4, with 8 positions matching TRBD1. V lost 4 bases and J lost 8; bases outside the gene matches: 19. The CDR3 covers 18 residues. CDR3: CASSSAQTGDGGRDIQYF. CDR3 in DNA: TGTGCCAGCAGTTCGGCTCAGACAGGGGATGGGGGACGGGACATTCAGTACTTC.

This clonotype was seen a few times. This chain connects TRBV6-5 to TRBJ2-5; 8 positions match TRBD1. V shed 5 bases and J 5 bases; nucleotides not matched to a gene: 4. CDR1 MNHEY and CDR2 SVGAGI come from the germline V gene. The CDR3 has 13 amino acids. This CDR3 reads CASSRQGWETQYF. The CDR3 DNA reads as TGTGCCAGCAGTCGACAGGGGTGGGAGACCCAGTACTTC.

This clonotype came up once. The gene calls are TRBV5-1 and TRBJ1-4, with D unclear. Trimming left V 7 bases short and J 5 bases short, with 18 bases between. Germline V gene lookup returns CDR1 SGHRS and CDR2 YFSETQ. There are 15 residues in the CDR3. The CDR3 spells CASRSGESGNEKLFF. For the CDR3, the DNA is TGCGCCAGCCGCTCCGGGGAGTCGGGGAATGAAAAACTGTTTTTT.

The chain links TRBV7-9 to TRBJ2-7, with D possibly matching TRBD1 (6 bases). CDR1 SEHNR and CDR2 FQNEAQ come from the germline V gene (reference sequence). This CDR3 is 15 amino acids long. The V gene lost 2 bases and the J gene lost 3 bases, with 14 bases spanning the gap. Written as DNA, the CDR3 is TGTGCCAGCAGCTTACGAAGTGGCAGGGGCTACGAGCAGTACTTC. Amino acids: CASSLRSGRGYEQYF.

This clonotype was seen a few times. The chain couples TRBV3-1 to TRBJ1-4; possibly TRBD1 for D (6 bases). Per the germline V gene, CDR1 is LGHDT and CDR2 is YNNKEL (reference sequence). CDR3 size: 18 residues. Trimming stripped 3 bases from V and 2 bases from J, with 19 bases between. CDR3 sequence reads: CASSHKLRQVGTNEKLFF. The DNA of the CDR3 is TGTGCCAGCAGCCATAAACTACGACAGGTTGGGACTAATGAAAAACTGTTTTTT.

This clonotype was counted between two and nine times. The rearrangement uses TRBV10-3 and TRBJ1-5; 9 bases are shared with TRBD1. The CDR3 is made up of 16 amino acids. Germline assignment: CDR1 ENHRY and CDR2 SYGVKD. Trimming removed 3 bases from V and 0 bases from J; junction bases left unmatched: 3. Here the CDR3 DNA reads TGTGCCATCAGTGATGACAGGGGGTATAGCAATCAGCCCCAGCATTTT. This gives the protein CAISDDRGYSNQPQHF.

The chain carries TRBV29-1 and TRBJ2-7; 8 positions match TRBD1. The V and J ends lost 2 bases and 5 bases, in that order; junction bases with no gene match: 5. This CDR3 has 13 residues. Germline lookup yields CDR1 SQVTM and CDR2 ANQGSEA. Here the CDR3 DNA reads TGCAGCGTTGAACGGACAGGGCAACACGAGCAGTACTTC. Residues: CSVERTGQHEQYF.

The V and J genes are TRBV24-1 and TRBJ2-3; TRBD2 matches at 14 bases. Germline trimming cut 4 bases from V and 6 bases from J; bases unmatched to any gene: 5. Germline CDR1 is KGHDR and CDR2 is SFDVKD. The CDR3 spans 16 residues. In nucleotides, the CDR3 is TGTGCCACCAGTGAGACTAGCGGGAGGGCCGTGGATACGCAGTATTTT. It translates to CATSETSGRAVDTQYF.

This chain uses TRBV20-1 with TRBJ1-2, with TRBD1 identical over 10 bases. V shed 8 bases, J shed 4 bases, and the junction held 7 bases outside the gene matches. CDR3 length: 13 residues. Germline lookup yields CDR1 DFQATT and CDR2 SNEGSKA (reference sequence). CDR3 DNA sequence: TGCAGTAGCGACAGGGGGCAGGGCTATGGCTACACCTTC. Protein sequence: CSSDRGQGYGYTF.

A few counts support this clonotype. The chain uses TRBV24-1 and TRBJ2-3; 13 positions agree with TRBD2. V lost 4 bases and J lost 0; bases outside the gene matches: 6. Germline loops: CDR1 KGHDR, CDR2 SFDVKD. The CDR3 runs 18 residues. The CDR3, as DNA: TGTGCCACCAGTGAGTCCGGGACTAGCGGGGTTAGCACAGATACGCAGTATTTT. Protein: CATSESGTSGVSTDTQYF.

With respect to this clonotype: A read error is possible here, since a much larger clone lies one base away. CDR3 bases: TGTGCCCGCAGTCAGTCGACCGTTCCTAATTATGGCTACACCTTC. Translated, it gives CARSQSTVPNYGYTF. The gene calls are TRBV12-3 or TRBV12-4 and TRBJ1-2; the D is unclear. This CDR3 spans 15 amino acids.